The source of this T cell receptor (beta chain) is a study of cytomegalovirus exposure and HLA in healthy donors. General study results and limits: Rarity characterized most TCR sequences, yet some public TCRs appeared in many donors. Using the classifier, cytomegalovirus status was reportedly diagnosed with high specificity and sensitivity. Listed as cytomegalovirus-associated were 164 TCR beta chains.

Measured with immunoSEQ multiplex PCR; TCRdb has only the in-frame clones, and not every one. The table shows 250,000 to 400,000 clones, with roughly nine tenths occurring only once. This clone was found once. Its antigen remains unidentified. CDR3 length: 14 amino acids. From germline, CDR1 is MNHEY and CDR2 SMNVEV (reference sequence). Trimming stripped 9 bases from V and 2 bases from J, with 14 bases between. The clonotype comes from a young woman in good health and CMV-seropositive. The chain combines TRBV27 with TRBJ1-5; D gene ambiguous. Sequenced input: PBMCs. The CDR3: CASRPSWGNQPQHF. Written as DNA, the CDR3 is TGTGCCAGTCGGCCCTCGTGGGGCAATCAGCCCCAGCATTTT.